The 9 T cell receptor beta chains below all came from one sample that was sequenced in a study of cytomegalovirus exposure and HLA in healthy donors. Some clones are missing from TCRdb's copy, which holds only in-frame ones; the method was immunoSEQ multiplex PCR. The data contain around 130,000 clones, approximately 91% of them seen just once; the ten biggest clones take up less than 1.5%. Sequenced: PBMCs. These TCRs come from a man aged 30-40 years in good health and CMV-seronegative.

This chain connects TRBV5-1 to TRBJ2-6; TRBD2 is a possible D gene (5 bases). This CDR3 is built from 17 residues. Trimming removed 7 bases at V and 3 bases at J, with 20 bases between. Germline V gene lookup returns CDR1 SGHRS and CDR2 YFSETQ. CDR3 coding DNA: TGCGCCAGCCGTAAACTAGACATCCGGAGTGGGGCCAACGTCCTGACTTTC. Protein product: CASRKLDIRSGANVLTF.

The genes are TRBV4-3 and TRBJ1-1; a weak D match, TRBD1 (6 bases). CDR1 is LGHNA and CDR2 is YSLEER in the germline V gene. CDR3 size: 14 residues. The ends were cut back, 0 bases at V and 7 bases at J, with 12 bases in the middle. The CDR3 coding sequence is TGCGCCAGCAGCCAAGATCTACAGGGCAATGAAGCTTTCTTT. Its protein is CASSQDLQGNEAFF.

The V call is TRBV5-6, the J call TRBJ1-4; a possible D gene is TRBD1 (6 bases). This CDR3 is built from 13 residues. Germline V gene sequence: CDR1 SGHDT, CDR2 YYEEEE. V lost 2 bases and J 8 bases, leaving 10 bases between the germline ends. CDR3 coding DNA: TGTGCCAGCAGCTTACAGGGACACGAAAAACTGTTTTTT. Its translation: CASSLQGHEKLFF.

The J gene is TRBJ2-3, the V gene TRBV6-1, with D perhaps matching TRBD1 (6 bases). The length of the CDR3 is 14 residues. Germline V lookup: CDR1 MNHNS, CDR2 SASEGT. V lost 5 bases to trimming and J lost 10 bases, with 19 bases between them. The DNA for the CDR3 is TGTGCCAGCAGTCTCCAGACAGGTCCCCAGCCGCAGTATTTT. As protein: CASSLQTGPQPQYF.

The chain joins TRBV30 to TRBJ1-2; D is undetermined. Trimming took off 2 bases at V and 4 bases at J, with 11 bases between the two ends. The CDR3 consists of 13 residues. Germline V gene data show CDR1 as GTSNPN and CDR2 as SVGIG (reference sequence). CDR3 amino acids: CAWSPAGSYGYTF. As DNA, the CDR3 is TGTGCCTGGAGTCCGGCGGGGAGCTATGGCTACACCTTC.

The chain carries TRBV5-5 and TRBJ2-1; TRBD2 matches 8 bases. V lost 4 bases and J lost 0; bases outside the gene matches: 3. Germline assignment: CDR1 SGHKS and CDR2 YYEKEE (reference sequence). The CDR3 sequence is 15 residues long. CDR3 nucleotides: TGTGCCAGCAGCCTGAGCGGGAGCTCCTACAATGAGCAGTTCTTC. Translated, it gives CASSLSGSSYNEQFF. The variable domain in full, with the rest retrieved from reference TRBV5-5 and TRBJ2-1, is DAGVTQSPTHLIKTRGQQVTLRCSPISGHKSVSWYQQVLGQGPQFIFQYYEKEERGRGNFPDRFSARQFPNYSSELNVNALLLGDSALYLCASSLSGSSYNEQFFGPGTRLTVL.

The CDR3 DNA follows: TGTGCCAGCAGCGTAGTTAGCGGTCACGAGCAGTACTTC. The encoded protein is CASSVVSGHEQYF. The J gene is TRBJ2-7, the V gene TRBV9; the D gene is possibly TRBD2 (6 bases). V dropped 0 bases and J dropped 5 bases, with 9 bases sitting between them. There are 13 residues in the CDR3. Per the germline V gene, CDR1 is SGDLS and CDR2 is YYNGEE.

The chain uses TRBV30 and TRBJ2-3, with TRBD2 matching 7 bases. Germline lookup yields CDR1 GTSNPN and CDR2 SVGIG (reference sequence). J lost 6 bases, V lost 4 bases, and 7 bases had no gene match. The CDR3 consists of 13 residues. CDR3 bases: TGTGCCTGGAATCCGGGAGGACTTGATACGCAGTATTTT. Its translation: CAWNPGGLDTQYF.

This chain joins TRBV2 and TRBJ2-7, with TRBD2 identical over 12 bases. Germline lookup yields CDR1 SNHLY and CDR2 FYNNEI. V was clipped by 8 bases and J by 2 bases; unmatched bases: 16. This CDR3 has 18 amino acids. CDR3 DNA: TGTGCCAGCGGCCTAGCGGGAGGGCCCTTATTAATTCCCTACGAGCAGTACTTC. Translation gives CASGLAGGPLLIPYEQYF.